The T cell receptor (beta chain) under discussion was sequenced for a study of regulatory T cells in long-lasting Graves disease. The study's findings and limits: Tissue studied was limited to peripheral blood, excluding thyroid tissue. Persistent disease preferred TRBV28, TRBJ1-2 and TRBJ2-5; new disease, TRBV20-1 and TRBJ2-1.

The sample holds one count of this clonotype. Its target is unknown. Possible read error: a much larger clone is one base away. Time point: newly diagnosed GD, antithyroid drugs for less than 3 months. RNA from PBMCs was the source of the TCR library. Germline lookup yields CDR1 GTSNPN and CDR2 SVGIG (reference sequence). The CDR3 runs to 15 residues. Libraries of TCR beta came from iRepertoire HTBI primers plus Arm-PCR of CDR3 regions. One entry per CDR3 protein, called by TCRdb with MiXCR from the multiplex PCR reads. The data contain 580,000 or so distinct CDR3 sequences, about 16% of them singletons. Another study also made use of these data, one on T cells in Graves' hyperthyroidism and ophthalmopathy. That source adds: First-round RT-PCR with HTBI primers amplified the TCR CDR3 region. Ophthalmopathy was told apart from stable hyperthyroidism by a 13 V-J model.

The sequencing used peripheral blood mononuclear cells (PBMCs), collected at new diagnosis, from a patient treated with antithyroid drugs. The receptor was isolated from a man aged 18-30 years with Graves disease. J is TRBJ2-1 and V is TRBV30; 11 bases agree with TRBD2. The CDR3 nucleotides are TGTGCCTGGATAGCGGGAGGGAGGGCCTACACTGAGCAGTTCTTC. Translating it yields CAWIAGGRAYTEQFF.